Below, 10 T cell receptor beta chains from the same sample are listed, as sequenced in a study of control samples from healthy donors and cancer patients. The protocol was immunoSEQ multiplex PCR, while the TCRdb copy is restricted to in-frame clones and leaves out a portion. This sample has about 130,000 clones, with about 91% found just once. Sequencing input: blood. These receptors came from a man aged 18 to 29 in good health.

CDR3 DNA sequence: TGTGCCAGCAGTGACCCCGGGGAGACCCAGTACTTC. Translating gives CASSDPGETQYF. The rearrangement links TRBV6-1 to TRBJ2-5; D is unclear. Germline values: CDR1 MNHNS, CDR2 SASEGT. V lost 3 bases, J lost 5 bases, and 7 bases lay in between. The CDR3 sequence is 12 residues long.

Note on this clone: Distinct nucleotide sequences in the sample also encode this CDR3. The chain is built from TRBV5-1 and TRBJ2-3; 10 nucleotides match TRBD2. V trimming: 6 bases; J trimming: 4 bases; junction bases outside the gene matches: 2. Per germline, CDR1 SGHRS and CDR2 YFSETQ. This CDR3 is built from 13 residues. CDR3 residues: CASTSGGADTQYF. CDR3 in DNA: TGCGCCAGCACCAGCGGGGGGGCAGATACGCAGTATTTT.

The chain carries TRBV6-4 and TRBJ2-2; the match to TRBD1 covers 7 bases. The CDR3 runs 15 residues. The V segment lost 9 bases and the J segment 5 bases; nucleotides outside the gene matches: 12. Germline CDR1 is MRHNA and CDR2 is SNTAGT. This chain's CDR3 is CASQSRDRETGELFF. In DNA form, the CDR3 reads TGTGCCAGTCAGTCCCGGGACAGAGAGACCGGGGAGCTGTTTTTT.

The chain carries TRBV6-5 and TRBJ2-1, with 8 bases fitting TRBD1. Germline V lookup: CDR1 MNHEY, CDR2 SVGAGI. The CDR3 sequence is 16 residues long. J lost 1 base, V lost 4 bases, and 6 bases had no gene match. DNA of the CDR3: TGTGCCAGCAGTTTCCTCAGGGGGCGTTCCTACAATGAGCAGTTCTTC. The encoded protein is CASSFLRGRSYNEQFF.

The V call is TRBV6-5, the J call TRBJ2-7; TRBD1 aligns across 8 bases. Trimming removed 3 bases from V and 6 bases from J; junction bases left unmatched: 7. The CDR3 covers 14 residues. CDR1 is MNHEY, CDR2 SVGAGI, per germline. Here the CDR3 DNA reads TGTGCCAGCAGTTATGGACAGGGACCCGGCGAGCAGTACTTC. Translation: CASSYGQGPGEQYF.

This clone was seen only once. The chain links TRBV6-5 to TRBJ1-5, with D uncertain. Between the trimmed V and J ends, which lost 0 bases and 2 bases, there was a span of 5 bases. CDR1 is MNHEY and CDR2 is SVGAGI in the germline V gene. This CDR3 has 14 amino acids. CDR3 coding DNA: TGTGCCAGCAGTTACTCGGCGGGCAATCAGCCCCAGCATTTT. It translates to CASSYSAGNQPQHF.

This sequence joins TRBV3-1 (or the pseudogene TRBV3-2) and TRBJ1-5, with TRBD1 as a possible D gene (5 bases). V lost 3 bases and J 0 bases, leaving 6 bases between the germline ends. The CDR3 loop spans 14 amino acids. From germline, CDR1 is LGHDT and CDR2 YNNKEL (reference sequence). CDR3 DNA: TGTGCCAGCAGCCAGGGACTTAGCAATCAGCCCCAGCATTTT. Translated, it gives CASSQGLSNQPQHF.

V is TRBV27 and J is TRBJ1-6; D is undetermined. Germline-derived CDR1 and CDR2 are MNHEY and SMNVEV (reference sequence). V was cut by 1 base and J by 7 bases, with 8 bases left in between. The CDR3 totals 14 residues. CDR3 sequence: CASSLWSWNSPLHF. In DNA form, the CDR3 reads TGTGCCAGCAGTTTATGGAGTTGGAATTCACCCCTCCACTTT.

The chain is built from TRBV5-4 and TRBJ1-1; no clear D. V was trimmed by 5 bases and J by 0 bases, leaving 8 bases between them. CDR1 and CDR2 from the germline V gene are SGHNT and YYREEE (reference sequence). This CDR3 region has 13 residues. CDR3 region: CASRRTMNTEAFF. The CDR3 nucleotides read TGTGCCAGCAGACGGACGATGAACACTGAAGCTTTCTTT.

The chain employs TRBV5-1 and TRBJ2-5, with TRBD1 matching 8 bases. Germline-derived CDR1 and CDR2 are SGHRS and YFSETQ. The CDR3 length is 15 residues. V was clipped by 2 bases and J by 4 bases; unmatched bases: 7. The CDR3 here is CASSLRQGARETQYF. The CDR3 nucleotides read TGCGCCAGCAGCTTACGCCAGGGGGCAAGAGAGACCCAGTACTTC.